The 20 T cell receptor beta chains below were found in one sample sequenced in a study of T cells in Graves' hyperthyroidism and ophthalmopathy. Authors of the study amplified TCR beta CDR3 regions from RNA transcripts. A first-round RT-PCR of the TCR CDR3 used the HTBI primer set. From the multiplex PCR reads, TCRdb called clonotypes with MiXCR, one entry per CDR3 protein. This sample has more than 650,000 distinct CDR3 sequences, with 13% to 15% found just once. Sequenced material: blood. The receptor source for this set is a woman aged 18-35 years with Graves' hyperthyroidism.

The genes are TRBV20-1 and TRBJ2-1; unclear D gene. CDR3 length equals 14 residues. CDR1 and CDR2 from the germline V gene are DFQATT and SNEGSKA (reference sequence). The V end was cut by 2 bases, the J end by 5 bases, with 13 bases between. The DNA for the CDR3 is TGCAGTGCTAGATCGCGGAATGGAGACAATGAGCAGTTCTTC. Protein product: CSARSRNGDNEQFF.

The chain is built from TRBV4-2 and TRBJ2-2, with TRBD2 matching over 9 bases. After removal of 4 bases from V and 2 bases from J, the junction contained 8 bases not matched to a gene. The CDR3 spans 17 residues. Germline V gives CDR1 LGHNA, CDR2 YNFKEQ. CDR3 amino acids: CASSPLISGGNTGELFF. The CDR3 region has the DNA TGTGCCAGCAGCCCCCTGATTAGCGGGGGCAACACCGGGGAGCTGTTTTTT.

This clonotype was recorded many times. The gene calls are TRBV20-1 and TRBJ2-1; D assignment may be TRBD1 or TRBD2 (6 bases each). V gave up 0 bases and J gave up 7 bases, with 16 bases separating them. Germline lookup yields CDR1 DFQATT and CDR2 SNEGSKA (reference sequence). The CDR3 covers 15 residues. CDR3 sequence reads: CSARDGGQGPNEQFF. The CDR3 DNA reads as TGCAGTGCTAGAGATGGGGGGCAGGGCCCAAATGAGCAGTTCTTC.

This clonotype has just a few counts. The V call is TRBV5-6, the J call TRBJ1-1; 8 bases fit TRBD1. This CDR3 is 16 amino acids long. The ends lost 4 bases at V and 1 base at J; junction bases unmatched: 9. Germline CDR1 and CDR2: SGHDT and YYEEEE. The CDR3 region has the DNA TGTGCCAGCAGCATCGTCCCCGGGACAGGGAACACTGAAGCTTTCTTT. Translation gives CASSIVPGTGNTEAFF.

This clonotype has a count of ten or more. This chain joins TRBV12-3 or TRBV12-4 and TRBJ1-5; D not certain. The CDR3 loop spans 15 amino acids. Trimming pared 3 bases from V and 0 bases from J, leaving 9 bases between. CDR3 residues: CASSLLSASNQPQHF. The CDR3 DNA reads as TGTGCCAGCAGTTTGTTGTCAGCTAGCAATCAGCCCCAGCATTTT.

This clonotype occurred many times. This chain connects TRBV20-1 to TRBJ2-1, with D tentatively TRBD2 (6 bases). The V gene lost 3 bases and the J gene lost 0 bases, with 9 bases spanning the gap. The CDR3 is 14 residues long. The germline gives CDR1 DFQATT, CDR2 SNEGSKA (reference sequence). The CDR3 region has the DNA TGCAGTGCTAGGACGACTAGCTCCTACAATGAGCAGTTCTTC. Translated: CSARTTSSYNEQFF.

In this sample, this clonotype turned up many times. The chain is built from TRBV11-1 and TRBJ2-3; TRBD1 aligns across 10 bases. Per germline, CDR1 SGHAT and CDR2 FQDESV (reference sequence). The trim removed 4 bases at V and 0 bases at J, leaving 4 bases unmatched. The CDR3 has 16 amino acids. The CDR3 nucleotides read TGTGCCAGCAGCTCCGGACAGGGGGAGAGCACAGATACGCAGTATTTT. Translation gives CASSSGQGESTDTQYF.

The rearrangement uses TRBV29-1 and TRBJ2-7; a weak D match, TRBD2 (5 bases). CDR3 length: 13 residues. Germline lookup yields CDR1 SQVTM and CDR2 ANQGSEA. V lost 3 bases, J lost 7 bases, and 16 bases lay in between. The CDR3 region is CSVESLGGGEQYF. The CDR3 region has the DNA TGCAGCGTTGAGTCGCTAGGTGGAGGAGAGCAGTACTTC.

The chain uses TRBV5-4 and TRBJ2-2; 7 positions agree with TRBD2. The J segment lost 5 bases and the V segment lost 4 bases, leaving 17 bases of the junction unmatched. Germline V gene sequence: CDR1 SGHNT, CDR2 YYREEE (reference sequence). The CDR3 is 18 amino acids. The CDR3 sequence is CASSPVGKGTIQTGELFF. CDR3 nucleotide sequence: TGTGCCAGCAGCCCCGTTGGGAAAGGGACTATTCAAACCGGGGAGCTGTTTTTT.

The chain uses TRBV12-3 or TRBV12-4 and TRBJ2-6; D is perhaps TRBD2 (7 bases). The CDR3 totals 17 residues. Trimming shortened V by 5 bases and J by 0 bases, and 14 bases separated the two germline ends. Here the CDR3 DNA reads TGTGCCAGCAGTGGGGGGGGCGAAATCTCTGGGGCCAACGTCCTGACTTTC. Amino acids: CASSGGGEISGANVLTF.

At least ten counts were recorded for this clonotype. The chain links TRBV29-1 to TRBJ2-1; the match to TRBD1 covers 8 bases. With 6 bases clipped from V and 0 bases from J, the junction kept 13 bases outside the gene matches. CDR3 size: 17 residues. Germline CDR1 is SQVTM and CDR2 is ANQGSEA. CDR3 region: CSVINRQGLSSYNEQFF. The CDR3 DNA reads as TGCAGCGTGATAAACCGACAGGGGCTAAGCTCCTACAATGAGCAGTTCTTC.

This clonotype was picked up many times. The V and J genes are TRBV11-2 and TRBJ2-2; a weak D match, TRBD1 (6 bases). Germline V gene data show CDR1 as SGHAT and CDR2 as FQNNGV. Trimming removed 2 bases at V and 4 bases at J, with 14 bases between. This CDR3 comprises 16 residues. CDR3 amino acids: CASSLQGYAVTGELFF. The CDR3 nucleotides are TGTGCCAGCAGCTTACAGGGGTACGCGGTCACCGGGGAGCTGTTTTTT.

There are many counts of this clonotype. The chain couples TRBV20-1 to TRBJ2-3; tentative D call: TRBD1 (6 bases). Trimming shortened V by 5 bases and J by 3 bases, and 12 bases separated the two germline ends. Germline V lookup: CDR1 DFQATT, CDR2 SNEGSKA (reference sequence). The CDR3 has 13 amino acids. The DNA for the CDR3 is TGCAGTGCTGAACAGGGATCGACAGATACGCAGTATTTT. It is translated as CSAEQGSTDTQYF.

The gene calls are TRBV7-9 and TRBJ2-1; D possibly corresponds to TRBD1 (6 bases). V shed 5 bases and J shed 10 bases, with 12 bases lying between them. The CDR3 contains 12 residues. The V gene's germline CDR1 is SEHNR and CDR2 FQNEAQ (reference sequence). The CDR3 here is CASSHRVYEQFF. In DNA, the CDR3 is TGTGCCAGCAGCCACAGGGTATACGAGCAGTTCTTC.

Many counts were recorded for this clonotype. The chain employs TRBV11-2 and TRBJ2-1; 11 bases line up with TRBD2. Germline loops: CDR1 SGHAT, CDR2 FQNNGV. The CDR3 covers 15 residues. J gave up 12 bases and V 6 bases, and 13 bases lay outside the gene matches. As DNA, the CDR3 is TGTGCCAGCAGTATGACTAGCGGGACCCTACAAGGGCAGTTCTTC. It yields the protein CASSMTSGTLQGQFF.

This clonotype came up many times. V and J are TRBV6-6 and TRBJ1-6; TRBD1 might be the D (5 bases). The CDR3 is 16 residues long. Germline lookup yields CDR1 MNHNY and CDR2 SVGAGI (reference sequence). Trimming pared 2 bases from V and 0 bases from J, leaving 8 bases between. CDR3 amino acids: CASSYVTVSYNSPLHF. In DNA, the CDR3 is TGTGCCAGCAGTTACGTGACAGTCTCCTATAATTCACCCCTCCACTTT.

The chain employs TRBV12-3 or TRBV12-4 and TRBJ2-1; 9 positions agree with TRBD1. Trimming cost V 5 bases and J 10 bases; bases outside gene matches: 9. The CDR3 contains 14 residues. The CDR3, as DNA: TGTGCCAGCAGTCCAAGGGACAGGGTGGGAGAGCAGTTCTTC. Encoded protein: CASSPRDRVGEQFF.

This clonotype has at least ten counts. This chain uses TRBV28 with TRBJ2-6; the D is unclear. In germline, CDR1 is MDHEN, CDR2 SYDVKM. Trimming pared 6 bases from V and 4 bases from J, leaving 7 bases between. The CDR3 runs to 13 residues. CDR3 protein: CASRSGGANVLTF. The CDR3 region has the DNA TGTGCCAGCAGATCCGGAGGGGCCAACGTCCTGACTTTC.

This clonotype was seen many times. The chain combines TRBV2 with TRBJ2-1; perhaps TRBD2 as D (5 bases). This CDR3 comprises 15 residues. CDR1 is SNHLY and CDR2 is FYNNEI in the germline V gene. Trimming removed 7 bases at V and 0 bases at J, with 13 bases between. CDR3 sequence (DNA): TGTGCCAGCACCACCTGGGCGGGCTCCTACAATGAGCAGTTCTTC. This sequence encodes CASTTWAGSYNEQFF.

This clonotype was recorded many times. V and J are TRBV19 and TRBJ1-1; 11 positions match TRBD1. Germline V lookup: CDR1 LNHDA, CDR2 SQIVND (reference sequence). With 4 bases clipped from V and 3 bases from J, the junction kept 1 base outside the gene matches. The CDR3 extends over 14 amino acids. CDR3 DNA sequence: TGTGCCAGTAGTAGGGGACAGGGGGACACTGAAGCTTTCTTT. It translates to CASSRGQGDTEAFF.